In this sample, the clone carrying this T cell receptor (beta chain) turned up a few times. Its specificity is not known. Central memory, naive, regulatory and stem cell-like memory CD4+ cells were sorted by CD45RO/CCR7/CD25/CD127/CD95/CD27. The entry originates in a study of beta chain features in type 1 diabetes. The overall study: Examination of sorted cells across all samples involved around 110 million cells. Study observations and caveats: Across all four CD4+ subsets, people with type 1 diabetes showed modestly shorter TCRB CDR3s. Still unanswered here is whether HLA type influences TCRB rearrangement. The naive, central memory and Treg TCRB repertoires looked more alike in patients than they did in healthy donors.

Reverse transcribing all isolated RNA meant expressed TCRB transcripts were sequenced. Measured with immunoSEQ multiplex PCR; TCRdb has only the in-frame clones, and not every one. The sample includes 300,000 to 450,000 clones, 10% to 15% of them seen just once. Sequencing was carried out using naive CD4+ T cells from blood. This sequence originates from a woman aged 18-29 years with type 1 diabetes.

As DNA, the CDR3 is TGTGCCATCAGTGCGGCTAGCGGCTACACAGATACGCAGTATTTT. Protein product: CAISAASGYTDTQYF. This chain links TRBV10-3 with TRBJ2-3; 7 bases agree with TRBD2. CDR1 and CDR2 (germline): ENHRY, SYGVKD. The CDR3 totals 15 residues. The junction had 6 bases not matched to a gene; V was cut back by 4 bases and J by 2 bases.